This T cell receptor beta chain is from a study of shared clonotypes between healthy human individuals. Points from the study as a whole: It was anticipated that sequencing depth would influence how many clonotypes donors shared.

Sequencing of unsorted PBMC DNA was carried out using ten immunoSEQ deep assay plates. In the study's own analysis: With immunoSEQ giving junction-only sequences and no quality scores, filtering differed. The repertoire was sequenced with immunoSEQ multiplex PCR; TCRdb's copy has only in-frame clones and lacks some. That table is the source of V, J and clone size, and D and trimming were worked out from the DNA. Of about 470,000 clones in the sample, roughly 83% were seen once. The germline CDR1 and CDR2 sequences are SEHNR and FQNEAQ (reference sequence). V dropped 6 bases and J dropped 13 bases, with 18 bases sitting between them. The CDR3 spans 12 residues. This clone has only a few counts. Its antigen is not known.

The sample taken for sequencing was PBMCs. The rearrangement joins TRBV7-9 to TRBJ1-2, with a weak D call TRBD1 (5 bases). The TCR sequence derives from a woman between 35 and 50 years old in good health. Some clones in this sample may be carry-over from other donors' samples. CDR3 nucleotide sequence: TGTGCCAGCAGTTACCCCGGGACTGCCAGCACCTTC. Protein: CASSYPGTASTF.